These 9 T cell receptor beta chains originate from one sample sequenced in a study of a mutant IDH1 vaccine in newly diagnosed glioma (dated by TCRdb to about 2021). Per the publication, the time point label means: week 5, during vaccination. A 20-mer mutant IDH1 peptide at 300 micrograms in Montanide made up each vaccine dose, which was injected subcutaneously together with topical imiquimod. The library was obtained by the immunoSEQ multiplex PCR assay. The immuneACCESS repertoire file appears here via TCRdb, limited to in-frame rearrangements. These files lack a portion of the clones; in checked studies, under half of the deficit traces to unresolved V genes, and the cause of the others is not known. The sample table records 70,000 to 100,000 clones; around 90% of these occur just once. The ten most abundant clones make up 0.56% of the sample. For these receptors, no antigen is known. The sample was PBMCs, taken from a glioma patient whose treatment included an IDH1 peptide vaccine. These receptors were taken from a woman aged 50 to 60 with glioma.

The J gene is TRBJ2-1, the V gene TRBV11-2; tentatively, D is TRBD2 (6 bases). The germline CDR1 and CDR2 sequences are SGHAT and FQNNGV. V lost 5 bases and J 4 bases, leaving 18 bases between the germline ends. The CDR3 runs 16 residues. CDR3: CASSPPGRSTYNEQFF. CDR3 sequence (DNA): TGTGCCAGCAGCCCCCCCGGGAGAAGCACTTACAATGAGCAGTTCTTC.

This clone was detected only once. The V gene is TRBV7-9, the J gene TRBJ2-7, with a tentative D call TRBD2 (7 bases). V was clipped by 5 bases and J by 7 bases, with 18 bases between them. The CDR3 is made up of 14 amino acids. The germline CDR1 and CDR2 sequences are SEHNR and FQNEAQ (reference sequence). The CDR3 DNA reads TGTGCCAGCAGCACCTTTGGGGGGGCAGGTGAGCAGTACTTC. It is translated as CASSTFGGAGEQYF.

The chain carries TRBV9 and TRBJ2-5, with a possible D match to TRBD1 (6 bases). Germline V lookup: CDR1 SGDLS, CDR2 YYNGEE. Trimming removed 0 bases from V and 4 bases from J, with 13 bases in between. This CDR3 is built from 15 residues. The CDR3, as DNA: TGTGCCAGCAGCGTAGTTCTCAGGGGACGAGAGACCCAGTACTTC. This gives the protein CASSVVLRGRETQYF.

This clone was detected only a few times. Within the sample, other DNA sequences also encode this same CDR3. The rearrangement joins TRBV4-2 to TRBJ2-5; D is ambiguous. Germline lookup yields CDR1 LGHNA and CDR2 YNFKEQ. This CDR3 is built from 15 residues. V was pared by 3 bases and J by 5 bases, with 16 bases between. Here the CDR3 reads CASSQDRTAEETQYF. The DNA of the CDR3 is TGTGCCAGCAGCCAGGATCGGACGGCGGAGGAGACCCAGTACTTC.

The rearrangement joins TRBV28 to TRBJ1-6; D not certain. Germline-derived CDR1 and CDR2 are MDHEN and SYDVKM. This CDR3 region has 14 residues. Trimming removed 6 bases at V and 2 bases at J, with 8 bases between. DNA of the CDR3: TGTGCCAGCAGCAACGGACCCTATAATTCACCCCTCCACTTT. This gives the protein CASSNGPYNSPLHF.

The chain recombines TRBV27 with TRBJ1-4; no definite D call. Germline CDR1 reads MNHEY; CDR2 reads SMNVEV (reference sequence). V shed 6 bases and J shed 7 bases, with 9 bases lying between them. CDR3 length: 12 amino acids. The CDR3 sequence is CASSHGGEKLFF. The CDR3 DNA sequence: TGTGCCAGCAGCCATGGTGGTGAAAAACTGTTTTTT.

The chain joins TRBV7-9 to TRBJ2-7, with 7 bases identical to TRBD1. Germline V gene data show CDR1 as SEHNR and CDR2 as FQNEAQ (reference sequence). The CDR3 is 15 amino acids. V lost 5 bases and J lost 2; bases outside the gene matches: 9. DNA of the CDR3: TGTGCCAGCAGCCCACACAGGGGAGCGGCCTACGAGCAGTACTTC. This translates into CASSPHRGAAYEQYF.

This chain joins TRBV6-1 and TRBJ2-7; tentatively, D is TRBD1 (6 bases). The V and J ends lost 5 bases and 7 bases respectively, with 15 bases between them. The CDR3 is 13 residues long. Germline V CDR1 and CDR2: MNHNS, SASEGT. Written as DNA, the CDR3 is TGTGCCAGCAGTACCGACAGGCGTGGGGAGCAGTACTTC. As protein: CASSTDRRGEQYF.

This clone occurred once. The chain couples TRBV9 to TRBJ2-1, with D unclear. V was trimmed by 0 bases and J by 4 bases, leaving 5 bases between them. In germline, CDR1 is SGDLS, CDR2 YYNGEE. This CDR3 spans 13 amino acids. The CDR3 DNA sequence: TGTGCCAGCAGCGTAGACTATTACAATGAGCAGTTCTTC. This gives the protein CASSVDYYNEQFF. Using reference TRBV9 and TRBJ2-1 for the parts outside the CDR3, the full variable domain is DSGVTQTPKHLITATGQRVTLRCSPRSGDLSVYWYQQSLDQGLQFLIQYYNGEERAKGNILERFSAQQFPDLHSELNLSSLELGDSALYFCASSVDYYNEQFFGPGTRLTVL.